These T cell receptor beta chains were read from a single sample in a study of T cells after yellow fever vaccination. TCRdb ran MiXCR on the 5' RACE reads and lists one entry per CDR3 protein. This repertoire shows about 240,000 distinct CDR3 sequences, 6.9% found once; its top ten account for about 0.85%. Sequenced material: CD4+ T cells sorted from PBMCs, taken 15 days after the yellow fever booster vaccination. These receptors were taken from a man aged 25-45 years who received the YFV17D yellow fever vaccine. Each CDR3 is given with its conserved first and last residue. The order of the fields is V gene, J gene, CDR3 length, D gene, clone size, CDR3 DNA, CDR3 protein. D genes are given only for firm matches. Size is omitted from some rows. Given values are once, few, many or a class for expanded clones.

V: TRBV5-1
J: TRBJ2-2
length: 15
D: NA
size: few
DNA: TGCGCCAGCAGCGAGGTCGGGGAGTCAGCCGGGGAGCTGTTTTTT
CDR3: CASSEVGESAGELFF

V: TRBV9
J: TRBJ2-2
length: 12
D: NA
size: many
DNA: TGTGCCAGCAGCGTAGAGGCGGGGGAGCTGTTTTTT
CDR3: CASSVEAGELFF

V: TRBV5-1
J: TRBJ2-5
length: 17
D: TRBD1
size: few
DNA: TGCGCCAGCAGCTTGGCCCGAGGAGGACAGGGCCTACCAGCCGGAGACTTC
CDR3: CASSLARGGQGLPAGDF

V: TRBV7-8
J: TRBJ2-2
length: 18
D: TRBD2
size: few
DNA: TGTGCCAGCACCCGGACTAGCGGGAGGGCCGCGAACACCGGGGAGCTGTTTTTT
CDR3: CASTRTSGRAANTGELFF

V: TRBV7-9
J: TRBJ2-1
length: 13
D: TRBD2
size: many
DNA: TGTGCCAGCAGTTCAGCGGGGGGCAATGAGCAGTTCTTC
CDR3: CASSSAGGNEQFF

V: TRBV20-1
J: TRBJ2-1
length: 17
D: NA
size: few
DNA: TGCAGTGCTAGGGTGGGAGCGACTTGGGCCTCCTACAATGAGCAGTTCTTC
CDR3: CSARVGATWASYNEQFF

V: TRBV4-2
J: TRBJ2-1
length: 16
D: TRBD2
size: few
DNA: TGTGCCAGCAGCCAAGATCCTAGCGGGAGGGCCAATGAGCAGTTCTTC
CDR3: CASSQDPSGRANEQFF

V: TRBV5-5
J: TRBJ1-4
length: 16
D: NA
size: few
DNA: TGTGCCAGCAATCAACTTGCGGACGCAACTAATGAAAAACTGTTTTTT
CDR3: CASNQLADATNEKLFF

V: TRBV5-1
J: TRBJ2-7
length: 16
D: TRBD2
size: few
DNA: TGCGCCAGCAGCTTGCCGGGAACTAGCGGGAGCTTCGAGCAGTACTTC
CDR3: CASSLPGTSGSFEQYF

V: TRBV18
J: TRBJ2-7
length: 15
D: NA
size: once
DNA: TGTGCCAGCTCATCACAAGGACTGGCCCAGGACGAGCAGTACTTC
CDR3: CASSSQGLAQDEQYF

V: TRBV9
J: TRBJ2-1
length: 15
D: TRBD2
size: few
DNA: TGTGCCAGCAGCGTAGGACTAGCGGAGTACAATGAGCAGTTCTTC
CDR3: CASSVGLAEYNEQFF

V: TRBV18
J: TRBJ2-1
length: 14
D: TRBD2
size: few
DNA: TGTGCCAGCTCAGGACTAGCGGGAGCTATCGAGCAGTTCTTC
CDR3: CASSGLAGAIEQFF

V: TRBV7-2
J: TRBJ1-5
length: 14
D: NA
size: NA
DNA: TGTGCCAGCAGCTTAGACAGGGTTCTTCAGCCCCAGCATTTT
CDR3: CASSLDRVLQPQHF

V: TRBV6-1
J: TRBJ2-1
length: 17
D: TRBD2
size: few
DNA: TGTGCCAGCTCCTCGACTAGCGGGAGGTCTTCCTACAATGAGCAGTTCTTC
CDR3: CASSSTSGRSSYNEQFF

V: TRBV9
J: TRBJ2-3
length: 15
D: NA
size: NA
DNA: TGTGCCAGCAGCGTAGAGGGGGGGGGGCCAGATACGCAGTATTTT
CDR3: CASSVEGGGPDTQYF

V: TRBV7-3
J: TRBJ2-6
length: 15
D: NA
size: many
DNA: TGTGCCAGCAAAGGGGGGAGCTCTGGGGCCAACGTCCTGACTTTC
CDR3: CASKGGSSGANVLTF

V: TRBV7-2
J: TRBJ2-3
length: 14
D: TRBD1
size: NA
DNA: TGTGCCAGCAAGAGGGGGCAAGGCACAGATACGCAGTATTTT
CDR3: CASKRGQGTDTQYF

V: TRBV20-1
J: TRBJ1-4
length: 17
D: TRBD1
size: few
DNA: TGCTGTGCTAGAGATCTTCTAAGCGGGACAGCTAATGAAAAACTGTTTTTT
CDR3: CCARDLLSGTANEKLFF

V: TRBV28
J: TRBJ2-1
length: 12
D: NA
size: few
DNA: TGTGCCAGCCAAGGACGACACAATGAGCAGTTCTTC
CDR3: CASQGRHNEQFF

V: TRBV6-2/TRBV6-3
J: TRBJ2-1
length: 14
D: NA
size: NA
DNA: TGTGCCAGCACCAGGGTGGGCACCTACAATGAGCAGTTCTTC
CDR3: CASTRVGTYNEQFF

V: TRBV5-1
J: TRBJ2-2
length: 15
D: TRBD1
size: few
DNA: TGCGCCAGCAGCTTGGTGGGGACAGGGACCGGGGAGCTGTTTTTT
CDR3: CASSLVGTGTGELFF

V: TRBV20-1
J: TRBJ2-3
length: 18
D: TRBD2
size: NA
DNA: TGCAGTGCTAACAAACTAGCGGGAGGCCCTCTTAGCACAGATACGCAGTATTTT
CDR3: CSANKLAGGPLSTDTQYF

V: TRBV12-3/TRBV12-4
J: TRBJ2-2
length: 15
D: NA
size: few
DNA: TGTGCCAGCACCCTCCCCGCGGCGAACACCGGGGAGCTGTTTTTT
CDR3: CASTLPAANTGELFF